The T cell receptor beta chain described here comes from a study of Tregs in tolerant kidney transplant recipients. Study observations and caveats: Validation in larger populations is needed because few patients were studied. Tregs expanded with activated donor B cells seemed most donor-specific.

To note about this clone: Its cognate antigen is unknown.

The method was immunoSEQ multiplex PCR; TCRdb's version includes in-frame clones alone and lacks a portion of them. Of roughly 250,000 clones detected, more than 65% appear once; the ten largest clones hold about 0.58%. From germline, CDR1 is LGHNA and CDR2 YNFKEQ. V dropped 3 bases and J dropped 4 bases, with 12 bases sitting between them. The CDR3 has 14 amino acids. The clonotype originates from a human donor in good health. This sequence joins TRBV4-2 and TRBJ1-1, with a tentative D call TRBD1 (5 bases). Specimen: CD4+ T cells from blood. The CDR3 sequence is CASSHPSGGTEAFF. In DNA, the CDR3 is TGTGCCAGCAGCCATCCTAGCGGGGGCACTGAAGCTTTCTTT.